The next 23 T cell receptor beta chains were all read from a single sample in a study of T cell changes during pregnancy in multiple sclerosis. Sequencing was performed with immunoSEQ multiplex PCR; in TCRdb, only in-frame clones are kept and a portion is missing. The data contain 25,000 to 35,000 clones, roughly nine tenths of them seen just once; the ten biggest clones take up over 0.35%. This specimen was CD4+ T cells from peripheral blood mononuclear cells, taken in the second trimester of pregnancy. These receptors all stem from a female donor in good health, enrolled as a control in a pregnancy study.

This clone came up a few times. V gene TRBV21-1 combines with J gene TRBJ2-7; TRBD1 is taken as the D call from the table, unchecked against the DNA. TRBV21-1 is marked as a pseudogene. This CDR3 is 13 amino acids long. The CDR3 bases are TGTGCCAGCAGCAACCCAGGGGCCCACGAGCAGTACTTC. Translation: CASSNPGAHEQYF.

J is TRBJ2-4 and V is TRBV5-8, with D perhaps TRBD2 (5 bases). This CDR3 comprises 16 residues. CDR1 SGHTS and CDR2 YDEGEE come from the germline V gene. V lost 1 base and J lost 0, with 11 bases in between. CDR3 DNA: TGTGCCAGCAGCTTGAAAGCGGTCCTAGCCAAAAACATTCAGTACTTC. As protein: CASSLKAVLAKNIQYF.

This rearrangement joins TRBV6-4 to TRBJ2-1; possibly TRBD1 for D (10 bases). Germline CDR1 reads MRHNA; CDR2 reads SNTAGT. The V end was cut by 4 bases, the J end by 7 bases, with 26 bases between. The length of the CDR3 is 18 residues. CDR3 DNA: TGTGCCAGCAGTGCGGGACAGGGGAGCGGGAGGACGAGTAATGAGCAGTTCTTC. It is translated as CASSAGQGSGRTSNEQFF.

The chain combines TRBV7-2 with TRBJ1-1; 8 positions agree with TRBD1. The V gene end was trimmed by 2 bases and the J gene end by 4 bases; junction bases not matched to a gene: 6. The germline gives CDR1 SGHTA, CDR2 FQGNSA. The CDR3 runs 15 residues. The CDR3 protein is CASSLFETGATEAFF. In DNA form, the CDR3 reads TGTGCCAGCAGCTTATTTGAGACAGGGGCCACTGAAGCTTTCTTT.

V is TRBV7-2 and J is TRBJ1-5; D is perhaps TRBD1 (5 bases). CDR1 and CDR2 from the germline V gene are SGHTA and FQGNSA. V lost 1 base, J lost 0 bases, and 10 bases lay in between. The CDR3 spans 16 residues. CDR3 in DNA: TGTGCCAGCAGCTTAGTTGGGGCTTCTAGCAATCAGCCCCAGCATTTT. Translation: CASSLVGASSNQPQHF.

V gene TRBV9 combines with J gene TRBJ2-2; 7 bases map to TRBD2. The CDR3 covers 17 residues. The germline V gene encodes CDR1 SGDLS and CDR2 YYNGEE. The junction had 12 bases not matched to a gene; V was cut back by 3 bases and J by 4 bases. The DNA of the CDR3 is TGTGCCAGCAGCGCAGGGACCTGGAGCGGGACCACCGGGGAGCTGTTTTTT. This encodes CASSAGTWSGTTGELFF.

The V gene is TRBV5-6, the J gene TRBJ1-3; a weak D match, TRBD1 (5 bases). The V and J ends lost 3 bases and 0 bases respectively, with 10 bases between them. The CDR3 contains 15 residues. CDR1 and CDR2 (germline): SGHDT, YYEEEE. CDR3 sequence reads: CASSSPTASGNTIYF. The CDR3 region has the DNA TGTGCCAGCAGCTCCCCGACAGCCTCTGGAAACACCATATATTTT.

This clone was counted a few times. The chain employs TRBV5-1 and TRBJ1-4; no clear D gene. The CDR3 loop spans 14 amino acids. V lost 4 bases to trimming and J lost 0 bases, with 7 bases between them. Germline CDR1 and CDR2: SGHRS and YFSETQ. The CDR3 bases are TGCGCCAGCAGCCTACAGCCAACTAATGAAAAACTGTTTTTT. It is translated as CASSLQPTNEKLFF.

The V gene is TRBV30, the J gene TRBJ1-2; possible D gene TRBD1, 5 bases. V lost 0 bases to trimming and J lost 6 bases, with 5 bases between them. Germline CDR1 GTSNPN, CDR2 SVGIG (reference sequence). The CDR3 contains 11 residues. CDR3 amino acids: CAWSVRDGYTF. The CDR3 coding sequence is TGTGCCTGGAGTGTCAGGGATGGCTACACCTTC.

The rearrangement uses TRBV11-2 and TRBJ2-1, with TRBD2 as a possible D gene (6 bases). V lost 1 base to trimming and J lost 6 bases, with 16 bases between them. Germline V CDR1 and CDR2: SGHAT, FQNNGV. The CDR3 has 16 amino acids. In DNA, the CDR3 is TGTGCCAGCAGCTTAGCGGCTAGCTTCGGGGGCAATGAGCAGTTCTTC. Its translation: CASSLAASFGGNEQFF.

V and J are TRBV15 and TRBJ1-2; D ambiguous. Trimming stripped 0 bases from V and 5 bases from J, with 10 bases between. There are 14 residues in the CDR3. Germline CDR1 LNHNV, CDR2 YYDKDF (reference sequence). CDR3 nucleotide sequence: TGTGCCACCAGCAGAGATGAGGGAGGGTATGGCTACACCTTC. This sequence encodes CATSRDEGGYGYTF.

The rearrangement joins TRBV25-1 to TRBJ1-2; D remains ambiguous. This CDR3 comprises 14 residues. Germline-derived CDR1 and CDR2 are MGHDK and SYGVNS. V lost 1 base and J lost 8, with 14 bases in between. This chain's CDR3 is CASSEFGEAPGYTF. The CDR3 region has the DNA TGTGCCAGCAGTGAATTCGGAGAGGCGCCGGGCTACACCTTC.

This chain links TRBV29-1 with TRBJ2-1; 9 positions match TRBD2. V trimming: 5 bases; J trimming: 4 bases; junction bases outside the gene matches: 12. The germline gives CDR1 SQVTM, CDR2 ANQGSEA. CDR3 length equals 16 residues. Here the CDR3 reads CSVPYLLAGRYNEQFF. As DNA, the CDR3 is TGCAGCGTTCCTTACCTCCTAGCGGGGCGTTACAATGAGCAGTTCTTC.

The chain employs TRBV18 and TRBJ1-1; D unclear. The CDR3 is made up of 13 amino acids. Trimming stripped 4 bases from V and 1 base from J, with 7 bases between. Germline lookup yields CDR1 KGHSH and CDR2 LQKENI. CDR3: CASSLDSNTEAFF. CDR3 nucleotides: TGTGCCAGCTCACTAGACTCGAACACTGAAGCTTTCTTT.

The chain has TRBV11-1 and TRBJ2-6, with 9 bases identical to TRBD1. Germline CDR1 and CDR2: SGHAT and FQDESV (reference sequence). After removal of 4 bases from V and 4 bases from J, the junction contained 2 bases not matched to a gene. The CDR3 consists of 15 residues. This CDR3 reads CASSSQGAGANVLTF. CDR3 in DNA: TGTGCCAGCAGCTCACAGGGGGCCGGGGCCAACGTCCTGACTTTC.

This sequence joins TRBV7-2 and TRBJ2-7, with TRBD2 identical over 12 bases. This CDR3 is built from 18 residues. The trim removed 6 bases at V and 0 bases at J, leaving 12 bases unmatched. Germline CDR1 and CDR2: SGHTA and FQGNSA. The CDR3 DNA reads as TGTGCCAGCAGTGCTCCGACTAGCGGGGGCCTCAGCTCCTACGAGCAGTACTTC. It encodes CASSAPTSGGLSSYEQYF.

The chain carries TRBV10-1 and TRBJ2-7; 7 bases match TRBD1. The CDR3 sequence is 14 residues long. With V trimmed by 0 bases and J by 3 bases, 2 bases remained unmatched. The germline CDR1 and CDR2 sequences are WNHNN and SYGVQD (reference sequence). Here the CDR3 DNA reads TGCGCCAGCAGTGAGTCAACAGGGGACTACGAGCAGTACTTC. Its protein is CASSESTGDYEQYF.

The chain links TRBV18 to TRBJ1-1; tentatively, D is TRBD1 (5 bases). The CDR3 extends over 17 amino acids. V lost 6 bases, J lost 0 bases, and 20 bases lay in between. Germline V gene data show CDR1 as KGHSH and CDR2 as LQKENI. The chain's CDR3 is CASSQIPSTAMNTEAFF. The CDR3 DNA sequence: TGTGCCAGCTCCCAGATCCCGTCGACAGCCATGAACACTGAAGCTTTCTTT.

The J gene is TRBJ1-2, the V gene TRBV5-6; weak D call: TRBD1 (6 bases). Per germline, CDR1 SGHDT and CDR2 YYEEEE. V was trimmed by 3 bases and J by 0 bases, leaving 12 bases between them. The CDR3 consists of 15 residues. CDR3 region: CASSYSGTPNYGYTF. The CDR3 DNA is TGTGCCAGCAGCTACTCCGGGACACCTAACTATGGCTACACCTTC. Full variable domain (outside the CDR3, taken from reference TRBV5-6 and TRBJ1-2): DAGVTQSPTHLIKTRGQQVTLRCSPKSGHDTVSWYQQALGQGPQFIFQYYEEEERQRGNFPDRFSGHQFPNYSSELNVNALLLGDSALYLCASSYSGTPNYGYTFGSGTRLTVV.

This chain connects TRBV6-1 to TRBJ2-3; unclear D gene. Germline values: CDR1 MNHNS, CDR2 SASEGT. The CDR3 length is 13 residues. V lost 3 bases to trimming and J lost 8 bases, with 12 bases between them. This chain's CDR3 is CASSDFRFGTQYF. CDR3 coding DNA: TGTGCCAGCAGTGATTTCAGGTTTGGTACGCAGTATTTT.

This rearrangement joins TRBV27 to TRBJ1-1; 7 bases map to TRBD1. The CDR3 has 15 residues. V lost 5 bases and J lost 1; bases outside the gene matches: 7. Germline V gene sequence: CDR1 MNHEY, CDR2 SMNVEV (reference sequence). The CDR3 DNA follows: TGTGCCAGCAGTGAGGAGGGACAGTCGAACACTGAAGCTTTCTTT. It translates to CASSEEGQSNTEAFF.

V and J are TRBV30 and TRBJ2-5, with D tentatively TRBD2 (5 bases). The CDR3 runs to 12 residues. From germline, CDR1 is GTSNPN and CDR2 SVGIG (reference sequence). V was trimmed by 0 bases and J by 4 bases, leaving 6 bases between them. CDR3 protein: CAWSVAGETQYF. CDR3 nucleotide sequence: TGTGCCTGGAGTGTGGCGGGAGAGACCCAGTACTTC.

The chain uses TRBV5-6 and TRBJ2-7; 7 positions match TRBD2. V trimming: 2 bases; J trimming: 5 bases; junction bases outside the gene matches: 10. Germline CDR1 is SGHDT and CDR2 is YYEEEE. There are 15 residues in the CDR3. The CDR3 sequence: CASSFRVLGGDEQYF. In nucleotides, the CDR3 is TGTGCCAGCAGCTTCCGCGTTTTGGGGGGGGACGAGCAGTACTTC.